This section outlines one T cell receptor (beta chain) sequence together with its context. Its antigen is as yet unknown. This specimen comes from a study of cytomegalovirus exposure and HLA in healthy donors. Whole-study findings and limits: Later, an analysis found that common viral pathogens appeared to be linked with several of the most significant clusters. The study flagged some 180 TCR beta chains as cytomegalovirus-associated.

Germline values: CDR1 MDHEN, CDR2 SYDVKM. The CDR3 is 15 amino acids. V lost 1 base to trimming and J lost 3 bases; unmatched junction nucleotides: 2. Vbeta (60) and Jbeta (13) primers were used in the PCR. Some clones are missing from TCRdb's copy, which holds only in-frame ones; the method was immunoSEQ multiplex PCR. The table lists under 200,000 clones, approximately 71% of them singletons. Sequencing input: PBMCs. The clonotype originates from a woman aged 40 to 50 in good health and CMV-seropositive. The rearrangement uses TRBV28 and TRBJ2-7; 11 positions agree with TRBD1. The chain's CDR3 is CASSLSGTGGYEQYF. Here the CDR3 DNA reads TGTGCCAGCAGTTTATCCGGGACAGGGGGCTACGAGCAGTACTTC.